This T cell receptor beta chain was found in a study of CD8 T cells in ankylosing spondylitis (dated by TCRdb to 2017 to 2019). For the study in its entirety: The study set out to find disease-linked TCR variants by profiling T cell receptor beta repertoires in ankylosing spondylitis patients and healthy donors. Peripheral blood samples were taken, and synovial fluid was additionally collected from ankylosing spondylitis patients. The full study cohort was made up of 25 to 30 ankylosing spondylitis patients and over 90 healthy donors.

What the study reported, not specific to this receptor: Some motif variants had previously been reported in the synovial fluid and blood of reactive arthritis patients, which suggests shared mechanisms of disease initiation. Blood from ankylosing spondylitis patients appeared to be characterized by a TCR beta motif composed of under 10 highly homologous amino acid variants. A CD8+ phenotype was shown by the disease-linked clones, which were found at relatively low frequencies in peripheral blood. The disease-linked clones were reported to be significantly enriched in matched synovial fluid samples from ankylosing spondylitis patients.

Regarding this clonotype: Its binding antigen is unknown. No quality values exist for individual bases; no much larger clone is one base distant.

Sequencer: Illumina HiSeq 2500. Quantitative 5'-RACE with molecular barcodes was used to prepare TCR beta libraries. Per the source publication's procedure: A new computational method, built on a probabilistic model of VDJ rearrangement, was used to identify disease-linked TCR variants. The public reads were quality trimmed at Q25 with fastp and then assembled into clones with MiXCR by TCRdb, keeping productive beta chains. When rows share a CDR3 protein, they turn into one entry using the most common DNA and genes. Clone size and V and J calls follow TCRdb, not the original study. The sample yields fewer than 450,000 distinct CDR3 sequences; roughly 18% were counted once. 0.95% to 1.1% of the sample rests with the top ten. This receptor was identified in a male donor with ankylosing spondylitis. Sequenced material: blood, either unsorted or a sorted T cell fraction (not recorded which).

Here the CDR3 is given as CASSGGPFQETQYF. The DNA sequence is given as TGCGCCAGCAGCGGGGGGCCCTTCCAAGAGACCCAGTACTTC. The chain employs TRBV4-1 and TRBJ2-5; the D region is possibly TRBD1 or TRBD2, each matching across 6 bases. Spanning cysteine to phenylalanine, the CDR3 consists of 14 amino acids. Of the read, only the CDR3 DNA is kept; its 42 bases are in frame from base 1. The CDR1 and CDR2 encoded by the germline V gene are MGHRA and YSYEKL. The trim is 5 bases for V and 1 base for J, with a gap of 11 bases between the germline ends.